Presented here are 24 T cell receptor beta chains from one specimen sequenced in a study of blood T cell repertoires in COVID-19. Some clones are missing from TCRdb's copy, which holds only in-frame ones; the method was immunoSEQ multiplex PCR. The table lists approximately 350,000 clones, about 90% of them singletons. Source material: peripheral blood. These receptors came from a woman in her 50s with COVID-19, enrolled during active disease.

The rearrangement joins TRBV7-8 to TRBJ2-7; tentative D call: TRBD1 (6 bases). The V gene lost 4 bases and the J gene lost 6 bases, with 16 bases spanning the gap. There are 14 residues in the CDR3. The germline CDR1 and CDR2 sequences are SGHVS and FQNEAQ. The CDR3, as DNA: TGTGCCAGCAGCTGGAACAGAGAAGGGGGCGAGCAGTACTTC. Amino acid sequence: CASSWNREGGEQYF.

This chain links TRBV28 with TRBJ1-5; perhaps TRBD1 as D (5 bases). Germline CDR1 and CDR2: MDHEN and SYDVKM. The CDR3 spans 17 residues. V was trimmed by 2 bases and J by 0 bases, leaving 14 bases between them. The DNA of the CDR3 is TGTGCCAGCAGTTTAGGCCGTCGGACAAGTAGCAATCAGCCCCAGCATTTT. Protein sequence: CASSLGRRTSSNQPQHF.

The chain has TRBV5-4 and TRBJ1-1; TRBD1 matches at 7 bases. The CDR3 covers 14 residues. CDR1 is SGHNT and CDR2 is YYREEE in the germline V gene (reference sequence). Germline trimming cut 10 bases from V and 2 bases from J; bases unmatched to any gene: 11. CDR3 coding DNA: TGTGCCGTACAAAGACAGGGATTAAACACTGAAGCTTTCTTT. This codes for CAVQRQGLNTEAFF.

The gene calls are TRBV24-1 and TRBJ2-7; weak D call: TRBD1 (6 bases). The germline V gene encodes CDR1 KGHDR and CDR2 SFDVKD. V lost 8 bases to trimming and J lost 4 bases, with 35 bases between them. The CDR3 covers 20 residues. The CDR3 nucleotides are TGTGCCACCACAGCCGGGACACCGGAAGACGAGAAGCGGTTCAGGTACGAGCAGTACTTC. Residues: CATTAGTPEDEKRFRYEQYF.

J is TRBJ1-4 and V is TRBV18; D not certain. The length of the CDR3 is 14 residues. Trimming removed 6 bases at V and 0 bases at J, with 8 bases between. CDR1 KGHSH and CDR2 LQKENI come from the germline V gene. CDR3 DNA: TGTGCCAGCTCGCTAAATCCAACTAATGAAAAACTGTTTTTT. It yields the protein CASSLNPTNEKLFF. Full variable domain (remainder filled in from reference TRBV18 and TRBJ1-4): NAGVMQNPRHLVRRRGQEARLRCSPMKGHSHVYWYRQLPEEGLKFMVYLQKENIIDESGMPKERFSAEFPKEGPSILRIQQVVRGDSAAYFCASSLNPTNEKLFFGSGTQLSVL.

The rearrangement links TRBV11-3 to TRBJ1-1, with 7 bases fitting TRBD1. The germline V gene encodes CDR1 SGHNT and CDR2 YENEEA. CDR3 size: 13 residues. The V gene end was trimmed by 3 bases and the J gene end by 7 bases; junction bases not matched to a gene: 5. The CDR3 nucleotides are TGTGCCAGCAGCTTGGGACAGAAAATTGAAGCTTTCTTT. It translates to CASSLGQKIEAFF.

The chain combines TRBV7-3 with TRBJ2-3, with TRBD2 identical over 13 bases. CDR3 length: 15 residues. After removal of 5 bases from V and 4 bases from J, the junction contained 3 bases not matched to a gene. Per the germline V gene, CDR1 is SGHTA and CDR2 is FQGTGA. In nucleotides, the CDR3 is TGTGCCAGCAGCCAACTAGCGGGAGGGGCAGATACGCAGTATTTT. Protein product: CASSQLAGGADTQYF.

The J gene is TRBJ2-4, the V gene TRBV5-1; 12 positions match TRBD2. The germline CDR1 and CDR2 sequences are SGHRS and YFSETQ. V shed 4 bases, J shed 1 base, and the junction held 6 bases outside the gene matches. This CDR3 is built from 17 residues. CDR3 sequence (DNA): TGCGCCAGCAGCCCCCTAGCGGGAGGGTCTGCCAAAAACATTCAGTACTTC. Amino acids: CASSPLAGGSAKNIQYF.

CDR3 amino acids: CASSMGTGATKSPLHF. DNA for the CDR3: TGTGCCAGTAGTATGGGAACAGGGGCGACAAAATCACCCCTCCACTTT. This chain links TRBV19 with TRBJ1-6; TRBD1 matches 7 bases. After removal of 3 bases from V and 10 bases from J, the junction contained 12 bases not matched to a gene. The CDR3 runs 16 residues. From germline, CDR1 is LNHDA and CDR2 SQIVND (reference sequence).

The chain's CDR3 is CASRPTVNSPLHF. CDR3 bases: TGCGCCAGCAGGCCTACGGTTAATTCACCCCTCCACTTT. The chain employs TRBV5-1 and TRBJ1-6; the D is unclear. V lost 5 bases, J lost 6 bases, and 9 bases lay in between. The CDR3 spans 13 residues. The germline V gene encodes CDR1 SGHRS and CDR2 YFSETQ.

The CDR3: CASSGFGQGATDTQYF. The DNA of the CDR3 is TGTGCCAGCAGTGGCTTTGGACAGGGGGCTACAGATACGCAGTATTTT. This chain uses TRBV25-1 with TRBJ2-3; 11 nucleotides align to TRBD1. The CDR3 loop spans 16 amino acids. V lost 4 bases and J lost 3; bases outside the gene matches: 6. CDR1 MGHDK and CDR2 SYGVNS come from the germline V gene.

The chain has TRBV9 and TRBJ1-6; D uncertain. The CDR3 extends over 17 amino acids. CDR1 and CDR2 (germline): SGDLS, YYNGEE. V was shortened by 4 bases and J by 1 base, with 15 bases between the two germline ends. CDR3 protein: CASSYRDQTSYNSPLHF. CDR3 DNA: TGTGCCAGCAGCTACCGAGACCAGACTTCCTATAATTCACCCCTCCACTTT.

This rearrangement joins TRBV27 to TRBJ1-5, with 9 nucleotides matching TRBD1. The CDR3 has 19 amino acids. V trimming: 2 bases; J trimming: 2 bases; junction bases outside the gene matches: 13. Germline CDR1 and CDR2: MNHEY and SMNVEV (reference sequence). CDR3 in amino acids: CASSLNHGQGPLGNQPQHF. In nucleotides, the CDR3 is TGTGCCAGCAGTTTAAACCATGGACAGGGGCCTTTGGGCAATCAGCCCCAGCATTTT.

This rearrangement joins TRBV30 to TRBJ1-1; possibly TRBD1 for D (6 bases). The ends were cut back, 2 bases at V and 5 bases at J, with 18 bases in the middle. The germline V gene has CDR1 GTSNPN and CDR2 SVGIG (reference sequence). This CDR3 has 15 residues. CDR3 DNA sequence: TGTGCCTGGAGTCCCCTTCCAGGGGTGGGGACTGAAGCTTTCTTT. It is translated as CAWSPLPGVGTEAFF.

This sequence joins TRBV7-2 and TRBJ2-7; maybe TRBD2 (6 bases). V lost 1 base and J lost 3, with 13 bases in between. There are 15 residues in the CDR3. Germline V gene sequence: CDR1 SGHTA, CDR2 FQGNSA. In DNA form, the CDR3 reads TGTGCCAGCAGCTTAGTCGGCGGGGAGGTCTACGAGCAGTACTTC. Residues: CASSLVGGEVYEQYF.

The rearrangement links TRBV9 to TRBJ1-2; TRBD1 agrees at 8 bases. In germline, CDR1 is SGDLS, CDR2 YYNGEE. The CDR3 is 16 residues long. The J segment lost 1 base and the V segment lost 4 bases, leaving 9 bases of the junction unmatched. The CDR3 spells CASSSGQDPFNYGYTF. The CDR3 nucleotides read TGTGCCAGCAGCTCGGGACAGGACCCCTTTAACTATGGCTACACCTTC. The full variable domain, completed using reference TRBV9 and TRBJ1-2, is DSGVTQTPKHLITATGQRVTLRCSPRSGDLSVYWYQQSLDQGLQFLIQYYNGEERAKGNILERFSAQQFPDLHSELNLSSLELGDSALYFCASSSGQDPFNYGYTFGSGTRLTVV.

J is TRBJ2-1 and V is TRBV18; 7 bases are shared with TRBD1. In germline, CDR1 is KGHSH, CDR2 LQKENI. The CDR3 runs 16 residues. The trim removed 2 bases at V and 4 bases at J, leaving 8 bases unmatched. CDR3: CASSPFRDSTYNEQFF. The CDR3 DNA is TGTGCCAGCTCACCATTTCGGGACAGCACTTACAATGAGCAGTTCTTC. Full variable domain (remainder filled in from reference TRBV18 and TRBJ2-1): NAGVMQNPRHLVRRRGQEARLRCSPMKGHSHVYWYRQLPEEGLKFMVYLQKENIIDESGMPKERFSAEFPKEGPSILRIQQVVRGDSAAYFCASSPFRDSTYNEQFFGPGTRLTVL.

The CDR3 nucleotides read TGTGCCAGCAGCAGCTCAAGCTCCTACAATGAGCAGTTCTTC. It codes for CASSSSSSYNEQFF. This chain connects TRBV7-9 to TRBJ2-1; D is undetermined. CDR1 is SEHNR and CDR2 is FQNEAQ in the germline V gene (reference sequence). The CDR3 has 14 residues. Trimming removed 5 bases at V and 0 bases at J, with 8 bases between.

The chain has TRBV27 and TRBJ2-7; possible D gene TRBD2, 7 bases. CDR3 length equals 17 residues. CDR1 is MNHEY and CDR2 is SMNVEV in the germline V gene (reference sequence). Trimming removed 7 bases from V and 2 bases from J, with 24 bases in between. Written as DNA, the CDR3 is TGTGCCAGCACCCAATCCGCAGGGGAGGGGGAAGCCTACGAGCAGTACTTC. This encodes CASTQSAGEGEAYEQYF.

The V and J genes are TRBV11-3 and TRBJ2-1; D may be TRBD2 (6 bases). The V and J ends lost 4 bases and 4 bases respectively, with 8 bases between them. The germline V gene encodes CDR1 SGHNT and CDR2 YENEEA. There are 13 residues in the CDR3. The CDR3 region is CASSSGGYNEQFF. The CDR3 region has the DNA TGTGCCAGCAGCTCTGGAGGGTACAATGAGCAGTTCTTC.

The rearrangement uses TRBV30 and TRBJ2-7; 10 bases match TRBD1. Germline V lookup: CDR1 GTSNPN, CDR2 SVGIG (reference sequence). V was pared by 6 bases and J by 4 bases, with 12 bases of the junction left unmatched. There are 15 residues in the CDR3. CDR3 coding DNA: TGTGCCTGCCAGGAGACAGGGGGCGCGGCATACGAGCAGTACTTC. Translation gives CACQETGGAAYEQYF.

The chain joins TRBV7-9 to TRBJ2-7; 12 bases are a match to TRBD2. This CDR3 contains 19 residues. The junction had 16 bases not matched to a gene; V was cut back by 4 bases and J by 3 bases. Per the germline V gene, CDR1 is SEHNR and CDR2 is FQNEAQ (reference sequence). The CDR3 loop reads CASSSLPGLAGHRLYEQYF. CDR3 sequence (DNA): TGTGCCAGCAGCTCCCTCCCGGGACTAGCGGGCCATCGTCTCTACGAGCAGTACTTC.

V is TRBV13 and J is TRBJ1-2; 7 bases align to TRBD1. The V gene's germline CDR1 is PRHDT and CDR2 FYEKMQ (reference sequence). The CDR3 runs to 11 residues. V lost 7 bases to trimming and J lost 5 bases; unmatched junction nucleotides: 1. In DNA, the CDR3 is TGTGCCAGCACGACAGGGTATGGCTACACCTTC. It codes for CASTTGYGYTF.

This clone appeared once. J is TRBJ2-7 and V is TRBV5-1; 8 nucleotides align to TRBD1. The V gene's germline CDR1 is SGHRS and CDR2 YFSETQ. The CDR3 spans 14 residues. V trimming: 2 bases; J trimming: 6 bases; junction bases outside the gene matches: 7. The CDR3 spells CASSLGRGPLEQYF. In DNA form, the CDR3 reads TGCGCCAGCAGCTTAGGCAGGGGGCCTCTCGAGCAGTACTTC. Full variable domain (remainder filled in from reference TRBV5-1 and TRBJ2-7): KAGVTQTPRYLIKTRGQQVTLSCSPISGHRSVSWYQQTPGQGLQFLFEYFSETQRNKGNFPGRFSGRQFSNSRSEMNVSTLELGDSALYLCASSLGRGPLEQYFGPGTRLTVT.